What follows are 10 T cell receptor beta chains derived from one specimen sequenced in a study of T cells after yellow fever vaccination. One entry per CDR3 protein, called by TCRdb with MiXCR from the 5' RACE reads. The sample records 50,000 or so distinct CDR3 sequences, about 6.3% being singletons. Material: CD8+ T cells not binding an NS4B(214-222) dextramer, sorted from PBMCs, obtained more than 35 days after the first yellow fever vaccination. Every receptor here comes from a young man who received the YFV17D yellow fever vaccine.

This clonotype has just a few counts. The gene calls are TRBV12-3 or TRBV12-4 and TRBJ2-3; no clear D gene. The CDR3 extends over 15 amino acids. Trimming cost V 7 bases and J 3 bases, with 17 bases left between them. CDR3 in amino acids: CASTSDAQRTDTQYF. In DNA, the CDR3 is TGTGCCAGCACCTCGGACGCCCAGAGGACAGATACGCAGTATTTT.

This clonotype appeared many times. J is TRBJ2-7 and V is TRBV5-6, with D possibly TRBD2 on 6 matching bases. The CDR3 is 14 amino acids. The germline V gene has CDR1 SGHDT and CDR2 YYEEEE. V gave up 4 bases and J gave up 1 base, with 12 bases separating them. The CDR3 loop is CASSPGLTSYEQYV. In nucleotides, the CDR3 is TGTGCCAGCAGCCCTGGACTAACTTCCTACGAGCAGTACGTC.

This clonotype was recorded many times. The chain joins TRBV6-1 to TRBJ2-7; D is ambiguous. Between the trimmed V and J ends, which lost 1 base and 6 bases, there was a span of 10 bases. Germline assignment: CDR1 MNHNS and CDR2 SASEGT. The CDR3 extends over 13 amino acids. The CDR3 is CASSEGAVLEQYV. The DNA for the CDR3 is TGTGCCAGCAGTGAAGGGGCAGTCCTCGAGCAGTACGTC.

This clonotype occurred many times. V gene TRBV2 combines with J gene TRBJ2-7, with D possibly matching TRBD2 (6 bases). CDR1 SNHLY and CDR2 FYNNEI come from the germline V gene. The V gene lost 2 bases and the J gene lost 3 bases, with 20 bases spanning the gap. This CDR3 has 17 amino acids. The CDR3 nucleotides are TGTGCCAGCAGTGAATACCCCGGACTACCAGAGGGCTACGAGCAGTACTTC. Protein sequence: CASSEYPGLPEGYEQYF.

This clonotype was detected only a few times. The chain uses TRBV12-3 or TRBV12-4 and TRBJ1-5; D uncertain. The CDR3 length is 12 residues. Trimming took off 5 bases at V and 7 bases at J, with 9 bases between the two ends. Written as DNA, the CDR3 is TGTGCCAGCAGTCGGGTTTGGCAGCCCCAGCATTTT. Its translation is CASSRVWQPQHF.

A few counts support this clonotype. This chain uses TRBV7-3 with TRBJ2-1, with TRBD2 as a possible D gene (6 bases). Trimming stripped 3 bases from V and 5 bases from J, with 14 bases between. CDR1 SGHTA and CDR2 FQGTGA come from the germline V gene. The CDR3 is made up of 15 amino acids. The CDR3 reads CASSLMRGDNNEQFF. The CDR3 nucleotides read TGTGCCAGCAGCTTGATGCGGGGAGATAACAATGAGCAGTTCTTC.

This clonotype showed up just a few times. The chain carries TRBV12-3 or TRBV12-4 and TRBJ1-4; possible D gene TRBD1, 5 bases. The germline V and J ends were trimmed by 1 base and 7 bases, with 7 bases remaining between them. The CDR3 spans 13 residues. The CDR3 DNA sequence: TGTGCCAGCAGTTTAGGCCAGGGTGAAAAACTGTTTTTT. This codes for CASSLGQGEKLFF.

The CDR3 region is CSAPRTSGGTWETQYF. The CDR3 bases are TGCAGTGCCCCGAGGACTAGCGGGGGGACGTGGGAGACCCAGTACTTC. The chain has TRBV20-1 and TRBJ2-5; TRBD2 matches at 14 bases. CDR3 length equals 16 residues. J was trimmed by 5 bases and V by 6 bases; bases with no gene match: 11. Germline assignment: CDR1 DFQATT and CDR2 SNEGSKA (reference sequence).

This clonotype was recorded at least ten times. The J gene is TRBJ2-3, the V gene TRBV7-2; unclear D gene. The V end lost 4 bases, the J end lost 1 base, and 15 bases lay between the germline ends. The CDR3 loop spans 16 amino acids. CDR1 is SGHTA and CDR2 is FQGNSA in the germline V gene. CDR3 sequence: CASSSHTGLGTDTQYF. In nucleotides, the CDR3 is TGTGCCAGCAGCTCCCACACCGGCCTGGGCACAGATACGCAGTATTTT.

This clonotype came up many times. This chain connects TRBV3-1 to TRBJ1-2; D remains ambiguous. V lost 0 bases, J lost 2 bases, and 7 bases lay in between. CDR1 is LGHDT and CDR2 is YNNKEL in the germline V gene (reference sequence). The CDR3 is 14 residues long. The CDR3 region has the DNA TGTGCCAGCAGCCAAGAGCTACGGAACTATGGCTACACCTTC. It yields the protein CASSQELRNYGYTF. Full variable domain (rest looked up from reference TRBV3-1 and TRBJ1-2): DTAVSQTPKYLVTQMGNDKSIKCEQNLGHDTMYWYKQDSKKFLKIMFSYNNKELIINETVPNRFSPKSPDKAHLNLHINSLELGDSAVYFCASSQELRNYGYTFGSGTRLTVV.